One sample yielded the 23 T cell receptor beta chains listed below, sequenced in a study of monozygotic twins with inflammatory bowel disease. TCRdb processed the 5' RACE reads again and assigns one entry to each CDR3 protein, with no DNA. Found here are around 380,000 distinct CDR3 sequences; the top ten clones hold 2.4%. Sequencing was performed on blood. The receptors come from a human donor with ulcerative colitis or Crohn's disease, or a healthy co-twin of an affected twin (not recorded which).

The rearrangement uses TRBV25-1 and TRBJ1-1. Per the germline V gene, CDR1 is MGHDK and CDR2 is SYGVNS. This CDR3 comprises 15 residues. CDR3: CASSEDVVVNTEAFF.

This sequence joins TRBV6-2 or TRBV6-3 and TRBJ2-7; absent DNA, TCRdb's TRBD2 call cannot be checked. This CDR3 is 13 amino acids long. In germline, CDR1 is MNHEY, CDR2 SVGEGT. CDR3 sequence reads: CATLAGSPYEQYF.

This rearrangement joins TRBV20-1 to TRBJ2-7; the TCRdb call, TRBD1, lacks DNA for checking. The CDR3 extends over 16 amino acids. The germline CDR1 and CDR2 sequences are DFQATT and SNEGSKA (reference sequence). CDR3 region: CSARDLTSVPLYEQYF.

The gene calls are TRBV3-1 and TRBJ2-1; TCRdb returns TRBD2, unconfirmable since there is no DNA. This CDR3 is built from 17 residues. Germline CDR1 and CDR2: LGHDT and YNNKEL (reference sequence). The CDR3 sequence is CASSQVSSGSFYNEQFF.

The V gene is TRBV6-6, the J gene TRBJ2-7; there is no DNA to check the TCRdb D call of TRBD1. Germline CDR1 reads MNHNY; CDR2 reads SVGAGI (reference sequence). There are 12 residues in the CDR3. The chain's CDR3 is CATATDTYEQYF.

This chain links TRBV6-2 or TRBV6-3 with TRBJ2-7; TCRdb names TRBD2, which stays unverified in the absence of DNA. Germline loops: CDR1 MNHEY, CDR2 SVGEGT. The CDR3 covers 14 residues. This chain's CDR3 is CASSQGGRSYEQYF.

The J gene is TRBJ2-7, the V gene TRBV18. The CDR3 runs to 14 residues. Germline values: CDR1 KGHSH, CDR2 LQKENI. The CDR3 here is CASSPTGSSYEQYF.

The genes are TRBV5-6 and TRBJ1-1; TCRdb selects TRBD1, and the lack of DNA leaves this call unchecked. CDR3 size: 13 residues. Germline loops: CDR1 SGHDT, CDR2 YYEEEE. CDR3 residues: CASSEYRDTEAFF.

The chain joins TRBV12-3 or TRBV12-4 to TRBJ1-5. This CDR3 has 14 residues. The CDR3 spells CASSLRHPNQPQHF.

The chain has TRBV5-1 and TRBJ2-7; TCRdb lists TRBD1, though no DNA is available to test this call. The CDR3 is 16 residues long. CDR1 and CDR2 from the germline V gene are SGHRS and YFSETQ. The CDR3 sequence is CASSPWGAGFSYEQYF.

This CDR3 reads CASSPQVHYGREWNEQFF. V and J are TRBV7-6 and TRBJ2-1; TCRdb calls TRBD2, which cannot be checked without DNA. The CDR3 runs to 18 residues. Germline V gives CDR1 SGHVS, CDR2 FNYEAQ.

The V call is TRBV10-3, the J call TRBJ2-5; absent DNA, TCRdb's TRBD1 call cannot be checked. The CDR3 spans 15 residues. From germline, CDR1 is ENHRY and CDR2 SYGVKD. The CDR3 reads CAISEPGAGQETQYF.

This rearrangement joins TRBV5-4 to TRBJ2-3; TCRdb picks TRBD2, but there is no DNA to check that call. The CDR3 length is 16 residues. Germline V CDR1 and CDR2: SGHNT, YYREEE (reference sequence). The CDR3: CASSTGTSGATDTQYF.

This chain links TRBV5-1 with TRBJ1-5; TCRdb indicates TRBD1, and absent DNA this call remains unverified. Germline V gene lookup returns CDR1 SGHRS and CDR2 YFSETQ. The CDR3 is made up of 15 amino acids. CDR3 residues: CASSSGSQSGEPQHF. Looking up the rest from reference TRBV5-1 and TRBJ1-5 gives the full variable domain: KAGVTQTPRYLIKTRGQQVTLSCSPISGHRSVSWYQQTPGQGLQFLFEYFSETQRNKGNFPGRFSGRQFSNSRSEMNVSTLELGDSALYLCASSSGSQSGEPQHFGDGTRLSIL.

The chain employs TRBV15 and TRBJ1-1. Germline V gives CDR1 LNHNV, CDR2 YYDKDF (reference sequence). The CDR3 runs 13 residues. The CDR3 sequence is CATSRDRQPEAFF.

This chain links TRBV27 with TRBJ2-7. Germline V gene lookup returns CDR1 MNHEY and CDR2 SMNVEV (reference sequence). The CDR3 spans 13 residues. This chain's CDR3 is CASLINVDHEQYF.

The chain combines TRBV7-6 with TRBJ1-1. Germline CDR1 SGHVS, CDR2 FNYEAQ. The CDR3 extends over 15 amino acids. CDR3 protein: CASTHPRGENTEAFF. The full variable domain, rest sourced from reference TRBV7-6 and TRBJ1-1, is GAGVSQSPRYKVTKRGQDVALRCDPISGHVSLYWYRQALGQGPEFLTYFNYEAQQDKSGLPNDRFSAERPEGSISTLTIQRTEQRDSAMYRCASTHPRGENTEAFFGQGTRLTVV.

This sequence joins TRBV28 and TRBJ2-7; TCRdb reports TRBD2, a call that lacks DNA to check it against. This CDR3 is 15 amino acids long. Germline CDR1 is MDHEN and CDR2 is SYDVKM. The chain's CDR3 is CASSVVLAGEGEQYF.

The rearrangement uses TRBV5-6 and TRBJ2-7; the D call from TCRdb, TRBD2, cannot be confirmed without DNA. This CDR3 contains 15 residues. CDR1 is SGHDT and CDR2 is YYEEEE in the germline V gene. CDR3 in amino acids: CASSLEGLATYEQYF.

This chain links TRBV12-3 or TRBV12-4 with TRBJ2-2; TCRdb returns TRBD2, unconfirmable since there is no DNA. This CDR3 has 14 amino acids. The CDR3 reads CASRPGLSTGELFF.

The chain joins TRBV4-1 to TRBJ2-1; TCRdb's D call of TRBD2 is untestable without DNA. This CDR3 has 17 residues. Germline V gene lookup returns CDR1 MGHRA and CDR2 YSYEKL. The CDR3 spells CASSRLAGGPRRNEQFF.

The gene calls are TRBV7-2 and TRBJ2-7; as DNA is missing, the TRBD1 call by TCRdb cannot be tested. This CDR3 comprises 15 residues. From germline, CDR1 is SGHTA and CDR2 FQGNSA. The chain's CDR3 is CASSLALQGAYEQYF.

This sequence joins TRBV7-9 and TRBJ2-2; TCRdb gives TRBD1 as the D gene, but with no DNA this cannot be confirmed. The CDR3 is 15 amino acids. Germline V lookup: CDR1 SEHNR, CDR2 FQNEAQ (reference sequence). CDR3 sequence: CASSWGQGDTGELFF. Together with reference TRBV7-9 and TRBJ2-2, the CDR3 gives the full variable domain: DTGVSQNPRHKITKRGQNVTFRCDPISEHNRLYWYRQTLGQGPEFLTYFQNEAQLEKSRLLSDRFSAERPKGSFSTLEIQRTEQGDSAMYLCASSWGQGDTGELFFGEGSRLTVL.